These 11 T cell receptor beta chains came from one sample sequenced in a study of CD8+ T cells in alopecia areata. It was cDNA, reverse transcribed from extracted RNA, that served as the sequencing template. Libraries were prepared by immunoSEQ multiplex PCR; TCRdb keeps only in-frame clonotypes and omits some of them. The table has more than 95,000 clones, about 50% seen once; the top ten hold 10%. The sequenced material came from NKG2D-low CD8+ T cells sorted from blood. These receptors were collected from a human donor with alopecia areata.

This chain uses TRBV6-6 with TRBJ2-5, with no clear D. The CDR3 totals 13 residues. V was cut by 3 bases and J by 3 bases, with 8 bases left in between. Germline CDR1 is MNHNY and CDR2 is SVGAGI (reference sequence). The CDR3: CASSYTEEETQYF. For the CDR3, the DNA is TGTGCCAGCAGTTATACGGAAGAAGAGACCCAGTACTTC.

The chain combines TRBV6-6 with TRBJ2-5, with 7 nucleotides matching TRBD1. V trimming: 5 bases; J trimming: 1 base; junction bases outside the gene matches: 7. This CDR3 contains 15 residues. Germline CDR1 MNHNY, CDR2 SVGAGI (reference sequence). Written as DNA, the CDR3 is TGTGCCAGCAGTAAGACAGGGCCCGGCCAAGAGACCCAGTACTTC. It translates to CASSKTGPGQETQYF.

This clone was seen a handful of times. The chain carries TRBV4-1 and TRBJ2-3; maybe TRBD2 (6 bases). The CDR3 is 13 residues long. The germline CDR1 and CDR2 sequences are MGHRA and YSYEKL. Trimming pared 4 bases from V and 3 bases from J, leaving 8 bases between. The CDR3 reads CASSPRGTDTQYF. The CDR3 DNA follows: TGCGCCAGCAGCCCACGGGGGACAGATACGCAGTATTTT.

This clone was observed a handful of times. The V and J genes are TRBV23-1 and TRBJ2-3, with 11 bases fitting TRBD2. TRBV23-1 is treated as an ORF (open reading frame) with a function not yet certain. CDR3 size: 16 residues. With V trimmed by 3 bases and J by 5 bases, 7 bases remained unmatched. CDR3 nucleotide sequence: TGCGCCAGCAGTCACCTAGCGGGAGGACGGGAAGATACGCAGTATTTT. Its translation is CASSHLAGGREDTQYF.

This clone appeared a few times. The CDR3 nucleotides are TGCAGCCCCATTCTTGCAGCGAACACTGAAGCTTTCTTT. Protein product: CSPILAANTEAFF. The rearrangement links TRBV29-1 to TRBJ1-1; D remains ambiguous. V was pared by 8 bases and J by 1 base, with 14 bases between. CDR3 length: 13 residues. The germline V gene encodes CDR1 SQVTM and CDR2 ANQGSEA.

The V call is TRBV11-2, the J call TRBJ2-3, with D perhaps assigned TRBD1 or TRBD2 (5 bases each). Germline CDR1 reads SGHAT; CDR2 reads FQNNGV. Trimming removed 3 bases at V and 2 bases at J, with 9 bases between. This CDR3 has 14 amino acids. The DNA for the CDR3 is TGTGCCAGCAGCTTTGGGGGTTACACAGATACGCAGTATTTT. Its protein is CASSFGGYTDTQYF.

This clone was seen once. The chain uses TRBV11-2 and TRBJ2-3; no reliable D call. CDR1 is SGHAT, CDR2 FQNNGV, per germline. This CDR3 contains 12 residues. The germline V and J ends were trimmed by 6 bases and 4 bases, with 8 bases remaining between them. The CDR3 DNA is TGTGCCAGCAGTTCCTATCCAGATACGCAGTATTTT. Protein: CASSSYPDTQYF.

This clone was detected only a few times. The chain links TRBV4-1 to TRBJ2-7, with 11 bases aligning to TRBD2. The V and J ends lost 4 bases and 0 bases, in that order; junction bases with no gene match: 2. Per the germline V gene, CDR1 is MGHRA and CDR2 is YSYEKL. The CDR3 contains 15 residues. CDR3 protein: CASSRGTSGSYEQYF. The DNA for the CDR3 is TGCGCCAGCAGCCGAGGGACTAGCGGCTCCTACGAGCAGTACTTC.

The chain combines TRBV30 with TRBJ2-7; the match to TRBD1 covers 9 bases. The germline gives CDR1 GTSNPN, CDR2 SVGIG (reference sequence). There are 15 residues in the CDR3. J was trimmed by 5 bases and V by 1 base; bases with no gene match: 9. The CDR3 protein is CAWSGGQGAVHEQYF. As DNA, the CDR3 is TGTGCCTGGAGTGGGGGACAGGGAGCGGTACACGAGCAGTACTTC.

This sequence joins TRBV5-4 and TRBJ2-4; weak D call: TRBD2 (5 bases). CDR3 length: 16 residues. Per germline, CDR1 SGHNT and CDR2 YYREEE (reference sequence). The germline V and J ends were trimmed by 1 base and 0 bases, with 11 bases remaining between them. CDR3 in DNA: TGTGCCAGCAGCTTGAAACTCGGGGAAGCCAAAAACATTCAGTACTTC. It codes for CASSLKLGEAKNIQYF.

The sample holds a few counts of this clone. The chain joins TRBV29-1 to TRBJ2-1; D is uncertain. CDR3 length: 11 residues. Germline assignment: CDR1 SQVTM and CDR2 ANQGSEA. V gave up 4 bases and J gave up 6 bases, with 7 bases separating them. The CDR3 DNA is TGCAGCGTTGTGCTCTTCAATGAGCAGTTCTTC. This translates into CSVVLFNEQFF.